The T cell receptor beta chain under discussion was sequenced for a study of cytomegalovirus exposure and HLA in healthy donors. The method was immunoSEQ multiplex PCR; TCRdb's version includes in-frame clones alone and lacks a portion of them. The sample has approximately 150,000 clones; less than 90% are singletons. V was trimmed by 1 base and J by 7 bases, leaving 15 bases between them. The CDR3 contains 15 residues. Germline CDR1 reads SGHRS; CDR2 reads YFSETQ. The gene calls are TRBV5-1 and TRBJ2-1, with D possibly matching TRBD2 (5 bases). Sequencing input: PBMCs. This clonotype was sampled from a woman under 30 in good health and CMV-seropositive. The CDR3 DNA sequence: TGCGCCAGCAGCTTGCCCTCCGGGATGATGAATGAGCAGTTCTTC. It codes for CASSLPSGMMNEQFF.